Presented here are 24 T cell receptor beta chains from one specimen sequenced in a study of shared clonotypes between healthy human individuals (TCRdb year 2020). CD8 naive samples were obtained by positive selection for CCR7 among CD45RO-negative cells, yielding a CD45RA+CCR7+ population from which TemRA cells were excluded. The library was prepared using the immunoSEQ multiplex PCR assay. In TCRdb, the immuneACCESS table is reduced to in-frame sequences with V and J assigned. These tables do not hold every clone; where another copy was compared, an unresolved V gene accounts for under half, and the others remain unexplained. For this sample there are 1.5 million to 2.5 million clones; approximately 95% appear just once. 1% to 1.5% of the sample lies in the top ten. Sequenced material: naive CD8+ T cells sorted from blood. The sample's cell subset or site label, decoded: CD45RA+CCR7+. Receptors were obtained from a man between 18 and 35 years old in good health.

The V and J genes are TRBV30 and TRBJ2-5, with D possibly being TRBD2 (6 bases). CDR1 GTSNPN and CDR2 SVGIG come from the germline V gene (reference sequence). Trimming pared 2 bases from V and 4 bases from J, leaving 14 bases between. The CDR3 length is 14 residues. The CDR3 nucleotides are TGTGCCTGGAGTCCGACCGGGAGTGGAGAGACCCAGTACTTC. Translated: CAWSPTGSGETQYF.

CDR3 region: CASSSRQGPSYEQYF. In DNA form, the CDR3 reads TGTGCCAGCAGCTCTAGACAGGGGCCGAGCTACGAGCAGTACTTC. This chain uses TRBV7-8 with TRBJ2-7; 8 bases align to TRBD1. J lost 3 bases, V lost 4 bases, and 8 bases had no gene match. This CDR3 is built from 15 residues. Germline CDR1 SGHVS, CDR2 FQNEAQ.

The chain uses TRBV30 and TRBJ2-3; TRBD2 matches 12 bases. Germline trimming cut 7 bases from V and 5 bases from J; bases unmatched to any gene: 7. The CDR3 is 14 amino acids. Germline loops: CDR1 GTSNPN, CDR2 SVGIG (reference sequence). The CDR3 loop reads CAYNLAGGQDTQYF. Written as DNA, the CDR3 is TGTGCCTACAACCTAGCGGGGGGGCAAGATACGCAGTATTTT.

The chain combines TRBV4-1 with TRBJ2-3; a possible D gene is TRBD2 (5 bases). This CDR3 contains 17 residues. Germline values: CDR1 MGHRA, CDR2 YSYEKL. V lost 0 bases to trimming and J lost 0 bases, with 13 bases between them. CDR3 loop: CASSQDTEGISTDTQYF. CDR3 DNA sequence: TGCGCCAGCAGCCAAGATACAGAGGGAATTAGCACAGATACGCAGTATTTT.

This clone was seen a few times. The chain uses TRBV4-1 and TRBJ1-2; a possible D gene is TRBD1 (5 bases). CDR3 length: 15 residues. The V gene lost 0 bases and the J gene lost 5 bases, with 13 bases spanning the gap. Germline V gene lookup returns CDR1 MGHRA and CDR2 YSYEKL. CDR3 region: CASSQDRGGGYGYTF. The CDR3 region has the DNA TGCGCCAGCAGCCAAGACCGGGGTGGGGGATATGGCTACACCTTC.

Note on this clone: A single base separates this from a much larger clone, so it may be a read error. Different DNA sequences within this sample yield the same CDR3. The V call is TRBV9, the J call TRBJ2-3; D not certain. The germline V gene has CDR1 SGDLS and CDR2 YYNGEE. There are 11 residues in the CDR3. V was clipped by 5 bases and J by 2 bases, with 3 bases between them. The CDR3 nucleotides are TGTGCCAGCAGTTTCACAGATACGCAGTATTTT. Its translation: CASSFTDTQYF.

The V gene is TRBV5-4, the J gene TRBJ2-3; 7 nucleotides agree with TRBD2. This CDR3 comprises 15 residues. V was pared by 2 bases and J by 2 bases, with 5 bases of the junction left unmatched. Germline V gene data show CDR1 as SGHNT and CDR2 as YYREEE (reference sequence). CDR3 sequence: CASSFQGTITDTQYF. In DNA form, the CDR3 reads TGTGCCAGCAGCTTCCAAGGGACTATCACAGATACGCAGTATTTT.

This chain joins TRBV29-1 and TRBJ2-1; possibly TRBD2 for D (5 bases). The CDR3 runs to 13 residues. Trimming shortened V by 8 bases and J by 6 bases, and 17 bases separated the two germline ends. The germline CDR1 and CDR2 sequences are SQVTM and ANQGSEA. This CDR3 reads CSTGLTEINEQFF. The CDR3, as DNA: TGCAGCACCGGACTGACGGAAATCAATGAGCAGTTCTTC.

This chain connects TRBV4-2 to TRBJ2-2, with D tentatively TRBD1 (6 bases). This CDR3 is 13 amino acids long. The germline gives CDR1 LGHNA, CDR2 YNFKEQ. V gave up 6 bases and J gave up 5 bases, with 10 bases separating them. The CDR3 region has the DNA TGTGCCAGCAGGTCTACAGGGACCGGGGAGCTGTTTTTT. Protein sequence: CASRSTGTGELFF.

V gene TRBV28 combines with J gene TRBJ1-5; D ambiguous. Trimming took 3 bases from V and 2 from J, leaving 11 bases between them. In germline, CDR1 is MDHEN, CDR2 SYDVKM. The CDR3 is 15 amino acids. The CDR3 here is CASSLVPWGNQPQHF. The DNA of the CDR3 is TGTGCCAGCAGTTTGGTCCCGTGGGGCAATCAGCCCCAGCATTTT. Full variable domain (remainder filled in from reference TRBV28 and TRBJ1-5): DVKVTQSSRYLVKRTGEKVFLECVQDMDHENMFWYRQDPGLGLRLIYFSYDVKMKEKGDIPEGYSVSREKKERFSLILESASTNQTSMYLCASSLVPWGNQPQHFGDGTRLSIL.

CDR3 bases: TGTGCCAGTAGTTCGACAGGGGAGGTCTTGGTGTTGGATAATTCACCCCTCCACTTT. Translation: CASSSTGEVLVLDNSPLHF. This sequence joins TRBV19 and TRBJ1-6; 8 bases match TRBD1. CDR1 is LNHDA and CDR2 is SQIVND in the germline V gene (reference sequence). The CDR3 totals 19 residues. V lost 5 bases and J lost 5; bases outside the gene matches: 17.

The rearrangement joins TRBV28 to TRBJ1-2; possible D gene TRBD1, 5 bases. This CDR3 has 17 residues. Trimming took 3 bases from V and 4 from J, leaving 21 bases between them. CDR1 is MDHEN and CDR2 is SYDVKM in the germline V gene. For the CDR3, the DNA is TGTGCCAGCAGTTTCCCGGGTTGGGGGGATTTAGGCTATGGCTACACCTTC. Its translation is CASSFPGWGDLGYGYTF.

The J gene is TRBJ2-7, the V gene TRBV27, with D possibly being TRBD1 or TRBD2 (5 bases each). This CDR3 comprises 14 residues. Trimming stripped 6 bases from V and 7 bases from J, with 19 bases between. Germline CDR1 and CDR2: MNHEY and SMNVEV (reference sequence). CDR3 sequence: CASSPALVGAEQYF. Here the CDR3 DNA reads TGTGCCAGCAGCCCCGCCCTGGTCGGGGCGGAGCAGTACTTC.

The CDR3 spells CASSARGGETQYF. The CDR3, as DNA: TGTGCCAGCAGTGCCCGTGGGGGAGAGACCCAGTACTTC. The chain recombines TRBV25-1 with TRBJ2-5; TRBD1 or TRBD2 may be the D gene (5 bases each). This CDR3 comprises 13 residues. The V end lost 4 bases, the J end lost 4 bases, and 10 bases lay between the germline ends. Per the germline V gene, CDR1 is MGHDK and CDR2 is SYGVNS. Using reference TRBV25-1 and TRBJ2-5 for the parts outside the CDR3, the full variable domain is EADIYQTPRYLVIGTGKKITLECSQTMGHDKMYWYQQDPGMELHLIHYSYGVNSTEKGDLSSESTVSRIRTEHFPLTLESARPSHTSQYLCASSARGGETQYFGPGTRLLVL.

This CDR3 reads CASSPRGPGELFF. The CDR3 bases are TGCGCCAGCAGCCCGAGGGGCCCCGGGGAGCTGTTTTTT. J is TRBJ2-2 and V is TRBV4-1, with D tentatively TRBD1 or TRBD2 (5 bases each). This CDR3 is 13 amino acids long. Germline CDR1 and CDR2: MGHRA and YSYEKL. V lost 4 bases and J 6 bases, leaving 9 bases between the germline ends.

Turning to this clone: Within the sample, other DNA sequences also encode this same CDR3. The chain uses TRBV27 and TRBJ2-5; D is unresolved. Per germline, CDR1 MNHEY and CDR2 SMNVEV (reference sequence). This CDR3 has 13 residues. V lost 0 bases and J 4 bases, leaving 6 bases between the germline ends. CDR3 loop: CASSLSWGETQYF. The CDR3 DNA sequence: TGTGCCAGCAGTTTATCGTGGGGAGAGACCCAGTACTTC.

Written as DNA, the CDR3 is TGTGCCAGCAGTGAATTCGGAGGACTAGCGGGGAACGAGCAGTACTTC. This codes for CASSEFGGLAGNEQYF. The V call is TRBV2, the J call TRBJ2-7; 12 bases line up with TRBD2. From germline, CDR1 is SNHLY and CDR2 FYNNEI. The CDR3 is made up of 16 amino acids. With V trimmed by 2 bases and J by 5 bases, 7 bases remained unmatched.

The chain carries TRBV27 and TRBJ2-3; the D call may be TRBD1 or TRBD2 (5 bases each). The V gene's germline CDR1 is MNHEY and CDR2 SMNVEV (reference sequence). V lost 4 bases to trimming and J lost 5 bases, with 10 bases between them. The CDR3 runs to 13 residues. As DNA, the CDR3 is TGTGCCAGCAGTTGGTGGGACGGAGATACGCAGTATTTT. Protein product: CASSWWDGDTQYF.

This clone was seen only once. This chain links TRBV15 with TRBJ2-5, with D possibly matching TRBD2 (6 bases). Germline assignment: CDR1 LNHNV and CDR2 YYDKDF (reference sequence). The CDR3 consists of 17 residues. V shed 3 bases and J shed 3 bases, with 20 bases lying between them. The CDR3 reads CATSSEIVLWGEETQYF. The CDR3 DNA reads TGTGCCACCAGCAGTGAGATAGTATTGTGGGGGGAAGAGACCCAGTACTTC.

The J gene is TRBJ2-5, the V gene TRBV13; D might be TRBD1 or TRBD2, each matching 5 bases. Germline loops: CDR1 PRHDT, CDR2 FYEKMQ (reference sequence). V shed 5 bases and J shed 4 bases, with 14 bases lying between them. The CDR3 length is 14 residues. The DNA for the CDR3 is TGTGCCAGCAGCCCCGCTACGGGGCTAGAGACCCAGTACTTC. Residues: CASSPATGLETQYF.

V is TRBV7-9 and J is TRBJ1-4, with a tentative D call TRBD1 (6 bases). This CDR3 region has 13 residues. Trimming took off 5 bases at V and 8 bases at J, with 12 bases between the two ends. Per the germline V gene, CDR1 is SEHNR and CDR2 is FQNEAQ (reference sequence). Here the CDR3 reads CASSVRDTEKLFF. Here the CDR3 DNA reads TGTGCCAGCAGCGTCCGGGACACGGAAAAACTGTTTTTT.

The table lists this clone with a count of one. The chain joins TRBV28 to TRBJ1-6, with a possible D match to TRBD1 (6 bases). Trimming took 6 bases from V and 8 from J, leaving 14 bases between them. The CDR3 consists of 14 residues. Germline V gene sequence: CDR1 MDHEN, CDR2 SYDVKM. DNA of the CDR3: TGTGCCAGCAGGGCGACAGGCAGTTATTCACCCCTCCACTTT. This encodes CASRATGSYSPLHF.

This CDR3 is CASSTFAGQPQHF. In nucleotides, the CDR3 is TGTGCCAGTAGTACTTTTGCGGGTCAGCCCCAGCATTTT. The chain links TRBV19 to TRBJ1-5, with D uncertain. Trimming left V 4 bases short and J 6 bases short, with 10 bases between. Germline V gives CDR1 LNHDA, CDR2 SQIVND (reference sequence). The length of the CDR3 is 13 residues.

This sequence joins TRBV11-2 and TRBJ2-1, with 11 bases fitting TRBD2. Looked up from germline, CDR1 is SGHAT and CDR2 is FQNNGV. The CDR3 consists of 19 residues. The V and J ends lost 6 bases and 5 bases, in that order; junction bases with no gene match: 18. CDR3: CASSSSLGASGGTNNEQFF. As DNA, the CDR3 is TGTGCCAGCAGTTCCTCTCTAGGGGCTAGCGGGGGGACTAACAATGAGCAGTTCTTC.